The rows below give T cell receptor beta chains drawn from one sample of a study of CXCR3-negative and CXCR3-positive naive CD8 T cells. TCRdb re-called the 5' RACE reads, yielding one record per CDR3 amino acid sequence without DNA. The table for this sample gives about 120,000 distinct CDR3 sequences. Sequencing used naive CXCR3- CD8+ T cells from blood. These receptors were taken from a human donor in good health. Some clones in this sample may be carry-over from other donors' samples. Both conserved end residues are part of each CDR3. Fields, in order: V gene, CDR3 length, J gene, CDR3 protein.

TRBV29-1,15,TRBJ1-1,CSAWSGVGSGTEAFF
TRBV7-6,15,TRBJ2-7,CASSPSGTGAYEQYF
TRBV9,13,TRBJ1-1,CASSVAANTEAFF
TRBV12-3/TRBV12-4,16,TRBJ2-7,CASSSPRGLSSYEQYF
TRBV5-1,15,TRBJ1-1,CASSLDQGAFTEAFF
TRBV12-3/TRBV12-4,14,TRBJ2-7,CASSPRTDPYEQYF
TRBV11-2,15,TRBJ2-1,CASSFVGTRKNEQFF
TRBV27,15,TRBJ2-1,CASSLMWSGYNEQFF
TRBV7-9,17,TRBJ2-1,CASSPHLPLALYNEQFF
TRBV27,15,TRBJ2-5,CASSLFLGARETQYF
TRBV12-3/TRBV12-4,16,TRBJ2-3,CASSSPLAGGPDTQYF